The clone carrying this T cell receptor (beta chain) was recorded a few times. The sample holds other DNA sequences that translate to the same CDR3. This entry is derived from a study of blood T cell repertoires in COVID-19. The wider study: Specimens from acute and convalescent COVID-19 originated in the United States, Italy and Spain. PBMCs, B-cell-depleted T cells, or T cells provided the cDNA or gDNA that made up the material.

Per the germline V gene, CDR1 is MDHEN and CDR2 is SYDVKM. The CDR3 totals 12 residues. The V end lost 6 bases, the J end lost 4 bases, and 7 bases lay between the germline ends. Original analysis: How many nucleated cells were present was estimated from reference gene primer amplification. Repertoires were generated with immunoSEQ multiplex PCR, while TCRdb's copy carries only in-frame clones and drops some. V, J and clone size derive from that table, while D and trimming were established from the DNA sequence. This table has some 200,000 clones, around 83% appearing once. The sequenced sample consisted of peripheral blood. The TCR was taken from a woman in her 70s with COVID-19, enrolled during active disease. The chain links TRBV28 to TRBJ1-3; D call uncertain. The DNA for the CDR3 is TGTGCCAGCAGCACCCAGGGAAACACCATATATTTT. This codes for CASSTQGNTIYF.